This T cell receptor beta chain was identified during a study of T cell therapy after organ transplantation. As for the study in general: Patients received a median of 1.92 x 10^8 CMV-specific T cells over 2 to 6 infusions.

As for this clone: Its specificity is unknown.

Study findings and constraints: Nonresponders had marked pretherapy clonal expansions and little post-therapy change.

TCRdb's copy holds only in-frame clones and misses some; the assay was immunoSEQ multiplex PCR. This sample has 40,000 to 60,000 clones, with 94% found just once. These patients had received solid-organ transplants and had drug-resistant or recurrent cytomegalovirus. Trimming took 5 bases from V and 2 from J; bases not matched to a gene: 3. The CDR3 loop spans 15 amino acids. CDR1 is SEHNR, CDR2 FQNEAQ, per germline (reference sequence). The input for sequencing was CD8+ T cells from blood, taken before autologous CMV-specific T cell therapy. The receptor was isolated from a human patient who had received a solid organ transplant and had CMV disease. V gene TRBV7-9 combines with J gene TRBJ2-7, with 13 bases identical to TRBD2. CDR3 loop: CASSLGLAGAYEQYF. The CDR3 DNA reads as TGTGCCAGCAGCCTTGGACTAGCGGGAGCCTACGAGCAGTACTTC.